This T cell receptor beta chain appears in the sequencing data of a study of PD-1 blockade in classical Hodgkin lymphoma. The CDR3 length is 13 residues. Trimming shortened V by 2 bases and J by 0 bases, and 5 bases separated the two germline ends. Per germline, CDR1 SGDLS and CDR2 YYNGEE. This clone was recorded only once. Time point reported: cycle 4 day 1 (C4D1), after more than five weeks of nivolumab. The patients all showed relapse after autologous stem cell transplantation, while their brentuximab vedotin exposure varied. TCRdb keeps only in-frame clones here, not all; method: immunoSEQ multiplex PCR. Here the sample spans around 60,000 clones, about 89% being singletons.

The chain is built from TRBV9 and TRBJ1-1; unclear D gene. This receptor was taken from a human donor with classical Hodgkin lymphoma. The sample was peripheral blood mononuclear cells (PBMCs), taken before the fourth cycle of nivolumab. CDR3 residues: CASSVAVNTEAFF. The DNA for the CDR3 is TGTGCCAGCAGCGTGGCAGTGAACACTGAAGCTTTCTTT.